This note documents a single TCR beta chain sequence. Its specificity is not known. One entry per CDR3 protein, called by TCRdb with MiXCR from the 5' RACE reads. Of roughly 700,000 distinct CDR3 sequences in the sample, around 19% are singletons; the top ten hold around 19%. The source of the sample is a study of CD8 T cells in ankylosing spondylitis. Per the germline V gene, CDR1 is SQVTM and CDR2 is ANQGSEA. V was shortened by 6 bases and J by 4 bases, with 17 bases between the two germline ends. The CDR3 sequence is 14 residues long. Study outcomes and limitations: Blood of patients with ankylosing spondylitis appeared to be characterized by a TCR beta motif of roughly eight highly homologous variants.

This sequence was found in a male donor with ankylosing spondylitis. The chain uses TRBV29-1 and TRBJ2-3; D remains unclear. Material: blood, either unsorted or a sorted T cell fraction (not recorded which). CDR3: CSVEKALFADTQYF. CDR3 DNA: TGCAGCGTAGAGAAGGCCCTTTTTGCAGATACGCAGTATTTT.